This T cell receptor beta chain comes out of a study of cytomegalovirus exposure and HLA in healthy donors. Study-wide points: The study labeled 150 or so TCR beta chains cytomegalovirus-associated.

V gave up 3 bases and J gave up 0 bases, with 12 bases separating them. Germline CDR1 is MGHRA and CDR2 is YSYEKL. The CDR3 spans 15 residues. Researchers ran the PCR with 60 Vbeta and 13 Jbeta primers. The repertoire was sequenced with immunoSEQ multiplex PCR; TCRdb's copy has only in-frame clones and lacks some. This sample has over 100,000 clones, with roughly 78% found just once. This clone was observed a few times. The antigen is undetermined. Sequenced sample: PBMCs. The receptor comes from a woman between 25 and 40 years old in good health and CMV-seropositive. V usage is TRBV4-1 and J usage is TRBJ2-7; D remains unclear. The CDR3 reads CASSHAVEDSYEQYF. The CDR3, as DNA: TGCGCCAGCAGCCACGCGGTAGAGGACTCCTACGAGCAGTACTTC.